This TCR beta chain was identified during a study of blood T cells in healthy people across ages (dated by TCRdb to 2014 to 2015). Study-level background: In model experiments, template switching captured about one uniquely barcoded TCR beta cDNA molecule for every two T cells. To track age-related changes in TCR beta repertoire diversity, the study relied on deep sequencing normalized with unique cDNA molecular identifiers. Using the same blood draw, the study looked at two additional independent replicas of 1 million unique cDNA reads for two donors, one aged 18 to 29 and the other aged 80 or older. Donors were grouped into four age groups: young (average roughly 17 years), middle-aged (around 39), aged (around 66) and long-lived (about 82). Donors of different ages were randomly distributed across sequencing lanes to avoid experimental bias.

Libraries were made using 5' RACE. TCRdb lists the instrument as Illumina HiSeq 2500. A second 7 to 11 cycle PCR used a sample-barcoded 5' primer and a J-beta primer mix. A unique molecular identifier was introduced onto each TCR beta cDNA molecule by a template-switch 5' adaptor carrying 12 random nucleotides. Each sample yielded at least 2.5 million CDR3-containing paired-end reads. First-strand cDNA was synthesized from all RNA with the Mint cDNA synthesis kit, primed by a TRBC-specific oligonucleotide. Following uracil-DNA glycosylase treatment, a first 18-cycle PCR with universal primers M1SS and BC2_uni_R was performed on all cDNA. Under the source paper's analysis protocol: Normalization of each sample was performed by random selection of 1 million high-quality reads, each carrying a distinct molecular identifier. Instead of being binned into consensus sequences, reads with shared molecular identifiers were discarded. CDR3 identification, clonotype clustering and error correction used MiTCR with a Q25 quality threshold and the strictest error-elimination algorithm. Lower-bound total TCR beta diversity was estimated with a nonparametric unseen species model using Euler transformation. TCRdb took the public reads, trimmed them with fastp at Q25, ran MiXCR for clone calling and kept in-frame beta chains. Identical CDR3 proteins give one entry, which carries the most common genes and DNA. The V and J calls, along with clone size, are taken from TCRdb and not from the paper's own processing. Within this sample are under 1,000,000 distinct CDR3 sequences, with about half of them counted one time only. Around 18% of the sample goes to the ten largest clones.

Points on this clonotype: The antigen it recognizes is unknown. No clone much larger than this one lies a single base away; base qualities are absent.

Systemically healthy Caucasian individuals from Russia, approximately 39 in total and aged about 6 to 100 years, were included as donors. Each donor gave roughly 9 milliliters of peripheral blood, drawn into EDTA-treated Vacutainer tubes. Ficoll-Paque density-gradient centrifugation was used to isolate PBMCs, with at least 7 million obtained per sample. Trizol reagent was used to extract total RNA from PBMCs, with at least 5 micrograms per sample. Naive CD45RAhigh/CD27high T cell percentages were measured by flow cytometry on a PBMC aliquot from every donor. Beyond this particular receptor, the publication reports: Bulk unsorted PBMC profiling prevented conclusive comparison of naive and antigen-experienced compartments. Donor CMV infection status was unknown, potentially confounding age-related changes in expanded clonotypes. The long-lived group showed more naive CD4+ T cells, fewer expanded clones and increased TCR diversity than the aged group, suggesting age selection. Observed TCR beta diversity per million T cells fell roughly linearly with age, and a significant reduction was already apparent by age around 44. Estimates of total diversity based on one million sequenced T cells were considered lower bounds and underestimates. A strong correlation was found between observed TCR beta diversity and the percentage of naive T cells measured by flow cytometry.

The sample comprised blood. This clonotype was obtained from a man older than 75 in good health.

The nucleotide sequence is given as TGTGCCAGCAGTTTGGCTAGCAGACAAGGCGCAGATACGCAGTATTTT. The encoded protein is CASSLASRQGADTQYF. This chain is built from TRBV12-3 or TRBV12-4 and TRBJ2-3; the D gene is perhaps TRBD2, on 5 matching bases. The cysteine opens and the phenylalanine closes a CDR3 of 16 amino acids. Kept here is only the CDR3 DNA, which spans 48 bases and is read in frame from base 1. Deletion took 3 bases off V and 4 bases off J, with a span of 17 bases between the germline ends.